This T cell receptor beta chain came from a study of CD8 T cells in ankylosing spondylitis (dated by TCRdb to the late 2010s). Some background on the complete study: The study set out to find disease-linked TCR variants by profiling T cell receptor beta repertoires in ankylosing spondylitis patients and healthy donors. The full study cohort was made up of under 30 ankylosing spondylitis patients and some 100 healthy donors. Peripheral blood was sampled, and synovial fluid was additionally collected from ankylosing spondylitis patients.

Concerning this clonotype: It has no known antigen specificity. The junction shows a germline mismatch at one end, possibly a read error.

Sequenced using an Illumina HiSeq 2500. Quantitative 5'-RACE with molecular barcodes was the method used to prepare the TCR beta libraries. The paper's processing steps were these. A new computational method based on a probabilistic model of VDJ rearrangement was used to identify disease-linked TCR variants. In TCRdb, the public reads were trimmed at Q25 with fastp and aligned with MiXCR, with productive beta chains retained. CDR3 protein duplicates are merged, each entry listing the most common genes and DNA. TCRdb, not the authors, supplied the V and J calls. Present in this sample are about 440,000 distinct CDR3 sequences, roughly 15% of which were seen just once. Of the sample, around 0.92% is held by the ten largest clones. The paper as a whole reports these results and caveats: A TCR beta motif made up of 7 to 9 highly homologous amino acid variants appeared to be characteristic of blood from ankylosing spondylitis patients. Some of the motif variants had been reported before in the synovial fluid and blood of reactive arthritis patients, a finding that suggests common disease-initiation mechanisms. Significant enrichment of the disease-linked clones was reported in matched synovial fluid samples from ankylosing spondylitis patients. A CD8+ phenotype was shown by the disease-linked clones, which were found at relatively low frequencies in peripheral blood.

CDR1 and CDR2 (MDHEN, SYDVKM) derive from the germline V gene. The CDR3 covers 14 residues, taking in both the cysteine and the phenylalanine. CDR3 DNA only is kept here, 42 bases in frame from base 1. The sequence came from a male donor with ankylosing spondylitis. The rearrangement combines TRBV28 with TRBJ1-3; the D gene is not confidently resolved. Material for sequencing was blood, either unsorted or a sorted T cell fraction (not recorded which). The nucleotide sequence reads TGTGCCAGCATTTTAGGAGGCTCTGGAAACACCATATATTTT. It translates as CASILGGSGNTIYF.